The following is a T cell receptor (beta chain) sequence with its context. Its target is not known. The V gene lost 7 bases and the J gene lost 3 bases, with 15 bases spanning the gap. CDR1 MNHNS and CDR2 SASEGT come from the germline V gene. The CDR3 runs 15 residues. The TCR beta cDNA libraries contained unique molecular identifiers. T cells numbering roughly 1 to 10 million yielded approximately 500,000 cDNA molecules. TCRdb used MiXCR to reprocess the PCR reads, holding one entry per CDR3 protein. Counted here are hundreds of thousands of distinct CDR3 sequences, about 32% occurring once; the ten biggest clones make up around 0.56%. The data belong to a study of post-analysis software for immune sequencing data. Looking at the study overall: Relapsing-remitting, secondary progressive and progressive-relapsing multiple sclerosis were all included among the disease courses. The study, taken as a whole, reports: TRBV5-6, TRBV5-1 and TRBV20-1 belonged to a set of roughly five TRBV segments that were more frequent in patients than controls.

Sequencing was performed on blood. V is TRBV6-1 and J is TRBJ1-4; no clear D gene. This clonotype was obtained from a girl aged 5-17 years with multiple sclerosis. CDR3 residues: CASISLDAANEKLFF. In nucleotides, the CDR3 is TGTGCCAGCATTTCATTAGACGCCGCTAATGAAAAACTGTTTTTT.